This T cell receptor (beta chain) appears in the sequencing data of a study of blood T cell repertoires in COVID-19. Study details: Samples of COVID-19 (acute and convalescent) were obtained from the United States, Italy and Spain. PBMCs, B-cell-depleted T cells, or T cells were the source of the cDNA or gDNA that made up the material.

The J segment lost 10 bases and the V segment lost 5 bases, leaving 5 bases of the junction unmatched. The CDR3 runs to 12 residues. CDR1 and CDR2 (germline): KGHSH, LQKENI. Original processing notes: Amplifying reference gene primers gave estimates of nucleated cell counts. This table comes from immunoSEQ multiplex PCR, and its TCRdb copy is limited to in-frame clones, with some not included. Clone size and the V and J calls come from that table; the DNA yielded D and trimming. The repertoire includes more than 150,000 clones, approximately 86% of them detected once, and about 2.4% sits in the top ten.

V and J are TRBV18 and TRBJ1-1, with TRBD1 identical over 9 bases. Sequencing was carried out using peripheral blood. This clonotype originated in a woman between 65 and 79 years old with acute or convalescent COVID-19. The CDR3 nucleotides read TGTGCCAGCTCAGAGGACAGGGGCTCAGCTTTCTTT. Translation: CASSEDRGSAFF.